These T cell receptor beta chains were read from a single sample in a study of T cells expressing NK-cell markers. Using the 5' RACE reads, TCRdb records one entry per CDR3 protein without DNA. The listing records hundreds of thousands of distinct CDR3 sequences. Sequencing was performed on blood T cells: a sorted CD56 or NKG2C T cell subset, CD4+ or CD8+ T cells, or bulk PBMC T cells (not recorded which). Source of these receptors: a man aged 18-70 years in good health. Each CDR3 is given with its conserved first and last residue.

v_call	j_call	cdr3_aa
TRBV3-1	TRBJ2-1	CASSAGITTYNEQFF
TRBV29-1	TRBJ2-3	CSVEEGRGVRTDTQYF
TRBV12-3/TRBV12-4	TRBJ2-3	CPLLGAEPHTDTQYF
TRBV25-1	TRBJ1-1	CASSYSDRVAEAFF
TRBV29-1	TRBJ2-3	CSVEDLRGATDTQYF
TRBV6-1	TRBJ2-7	CASSGVPASGSYEQYF
TRBV5-1	TRBJ2-7	CASSSLTGETSGNSYEQYF
TRBV29-1	TRBJ2-7	CSVASGRSGVPYEQYF
TRBV7-2	TRBJ1-6	CASSFATTGSYNSPLHF
TRBV20-1	TRBJ2-7	CSARAWDISYEQYF
TRBV6-5	TRBJ1-4	CASSYSLRGGEKLFF
TRBV5-4	TRBJ2-7	CASSTGRRISDEQYF
TRBV21-1	TRBJ1-4	CASSKSPQRSEKLFF
TRBV6-4	TRBJ1-2	CASIPRAGGILENFYGYTF
TRBV19	TRBJ2-2	CASSNQGALSGELFF
TRBV7-7	TRBJ2-7	CASSLASGDEQYF
TRBV12-3/TRBV12-4	TRBJ1-1	CASSSRGGTEAFF
TRBV7-9	TRBJ2-2	CASSPERGGVTGELFF
TRBV10-3	TRBJ2-7	CAISDWVGDEQYF
TRBV6-5	TRBJ1-5	CASSYSSYSLESNQPQHF
TRBV7-2	TRBJ2-3	CASSLRLGYTDTQYF
TRBV9	TRBJ1-1	CASSRDPGSEAFF
TRBV12-3/TRBV12-4	TRBJ1-6	CASSLAMSRVGSPLHF
TRBV20-1	TRBJ2-1	CSASFGPNSYNEQFF
TRBV19	TRBJ2-7	CATSRGREQYF
TRBV9	TRBJ2-1	CASTSLAPGEQFF
TRBV15	TRBJ2-3	CATSRVYGPDTQYF
TRBV7-6	TRBJ2-1	CASSQPRDSTDEQFF
TRBV25-1	TRBJ1-3	CASSELGGVGSGNTIYF
TRBV28	TRBJ1-2	CASSSIWTGTKLYGYTF
TRBV7-9	TRBJ2-3	CATSSGGKGDTQYF
TRBV7-2	TRBJ2-7	CASRGGGPVYEQYF
TRBV7-9	TRBJ1-4	CASSHRGQGEKLFF
TRBV19	TRBJ2-1	CASRVRGGTIKFF
TRBV7-8	TRBJ1-5	CASSPETGGASNQPQHF
TRBV7-8	TRBJ2-7	CASSLVAPTTRPFYEQYF
TRBV24-1	TRBJ1-1	CATTYRDEAFF
TRBV11-1	TRBJ1-1	CASSLSLGGVNTEAFF
TRBV4-1	TRBJ2-1	CASSQANTYEQFF
TRBV21-1	TRBJ1-2	CASSKDGPPYGYTF
TRBV20-1	TRBJ2-7	CSASPGQGRAEQYF
TRBV27	TRBJ2-2	CASRNQRGELFF
TRBV24-1	TRBJ1-6	CATSAPRDRESPLHF
TRBV6-1	TRBJ1-5	CASSPGHFFSNQPQHF
TRBV6-5	TRBJ2-4	CASSYGSGTRNIQYF
TRBV5-5	TRBJ1-4	CASSLVPGATNEKLFF
TRBV5-1	TRBJ2-2	CASSLYLGGGNTGELFF
TRBV4-2	TRBJ2-5	CASSQGGSQETQYF
TRBV20-1	TRBJ2-5	CSARFHSGRTQYF
TRBV5-1	TRBJ2-2	CASRQGHSNTGELFF
TRBV28	TRBJ2-7	CASSLPGLNTGLNSKDF